This TCR beta chain was recovered during a study of blood T cell repertoires in COVID-19. Study in general: The analysed material was cDNA or gDNA that came from T cells, B-cell-depleted T cells, or PBMCs.

The ends lost 2 bases at V and 3 bases at J; junction bases unmatched: 0. The length of the CDR3 is 14 residues. CDR1 MDHEN and CDR2 SYDVKM come from the germline V gene. A note on this clone: Other DNA variants within this sample encode the same CDR3.

Study processing details: Nucleated cell counts were estimated from reference gene primer amplification. Sequencing used immunoSEQ multiplex PCR; TCRdb keeps in-frame clones, though not all of them. The V and J calls and clone size are taken from that table; D and trimming were inferred from the DNA. The sample shows some 200,000 clones, 85% of them seen only once. The rearrangement joins TRBV28 to TRBJ1-2, with TRBD1 matching 10 bases. The source of this sequence is a woman in her seventies with COVID-19, enrolled during active disease. Sequencing was performed on peripheral blood. DNA for the CDR3: TGTGCCAGCAGTTTAGGACAGGGGGACTATGGCTACACCTTC. Translated, it gives CASSLGQGDYGYTF.